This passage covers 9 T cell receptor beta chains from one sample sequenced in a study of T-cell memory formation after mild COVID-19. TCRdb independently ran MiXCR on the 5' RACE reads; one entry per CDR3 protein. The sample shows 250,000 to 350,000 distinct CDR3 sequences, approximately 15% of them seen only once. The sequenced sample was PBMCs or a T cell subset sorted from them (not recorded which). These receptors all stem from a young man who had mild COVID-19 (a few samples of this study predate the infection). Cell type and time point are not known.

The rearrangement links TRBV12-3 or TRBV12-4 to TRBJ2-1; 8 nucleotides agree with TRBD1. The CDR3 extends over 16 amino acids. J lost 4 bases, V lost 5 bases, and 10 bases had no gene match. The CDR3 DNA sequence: TGTGCCAGCAGTCCGCAGGGGGCAGTGGGGTACAATGAGCAGTTCTTC. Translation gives CASSPQGAVGYNEQFF.

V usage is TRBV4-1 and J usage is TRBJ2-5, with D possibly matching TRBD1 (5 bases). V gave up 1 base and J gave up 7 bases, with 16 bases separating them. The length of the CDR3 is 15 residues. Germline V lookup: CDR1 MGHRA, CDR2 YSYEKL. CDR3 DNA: TGCGCCAGCAGCCAAGGCGCAGGACGTACAGGGACCCAGTACTTC. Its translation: CASSQGAGRTGTQYF.

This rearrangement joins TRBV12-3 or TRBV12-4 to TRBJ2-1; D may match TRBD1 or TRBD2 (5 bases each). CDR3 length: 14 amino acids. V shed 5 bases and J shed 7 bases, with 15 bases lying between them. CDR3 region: CASSTAGTPNEQFF. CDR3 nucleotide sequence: TGTGCCAGCAGTACCGCCGGGACCCCAAATGAGCAGTTCTTC.

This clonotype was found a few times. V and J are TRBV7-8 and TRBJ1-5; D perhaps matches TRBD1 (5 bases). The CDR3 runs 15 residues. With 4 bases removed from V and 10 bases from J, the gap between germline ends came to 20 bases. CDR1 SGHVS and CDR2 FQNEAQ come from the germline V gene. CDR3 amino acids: CASSSQRDGREPQHF. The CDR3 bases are TGTGCCAGCAGCTCACAACGGGACGGACGAGAACCCCAGCATTTT.

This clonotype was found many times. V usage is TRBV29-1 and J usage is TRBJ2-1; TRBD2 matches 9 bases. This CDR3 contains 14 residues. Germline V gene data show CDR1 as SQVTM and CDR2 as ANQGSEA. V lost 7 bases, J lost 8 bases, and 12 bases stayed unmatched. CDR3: CSGRGASGVHEQFF. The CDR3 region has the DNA TGCAGCGGCCGGGGGGCTAGCGGGGTGCATGAGCAGTTCTTC.

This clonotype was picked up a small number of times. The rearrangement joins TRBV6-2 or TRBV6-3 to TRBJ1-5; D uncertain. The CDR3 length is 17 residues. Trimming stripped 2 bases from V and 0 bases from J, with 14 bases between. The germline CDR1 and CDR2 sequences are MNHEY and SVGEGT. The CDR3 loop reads CASSYRWTAYSNQPQHF. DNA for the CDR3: TGTGCCAGCAGTTACCGATGGACGGCATATAGCAATCAGCCCCAGCATTTT.

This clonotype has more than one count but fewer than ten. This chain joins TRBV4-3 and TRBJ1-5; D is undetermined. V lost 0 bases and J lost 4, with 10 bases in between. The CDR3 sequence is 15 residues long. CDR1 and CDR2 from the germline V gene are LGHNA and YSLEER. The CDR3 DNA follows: TGCGCCAGCAGCCAAGACGGCGGAGGGAATCAGCCCCAGCATTTT. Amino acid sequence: CASSQDGGGNQPQHF.

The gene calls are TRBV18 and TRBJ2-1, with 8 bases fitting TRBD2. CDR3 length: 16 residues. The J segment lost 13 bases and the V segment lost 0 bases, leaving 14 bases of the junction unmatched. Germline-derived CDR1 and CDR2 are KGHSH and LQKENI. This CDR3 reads CASSPPVQRGGGLQFF. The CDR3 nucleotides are TGTGCCAGCTCACCACCTGTACAACGGGGGGGCGGCCTCCAGTTCTTC. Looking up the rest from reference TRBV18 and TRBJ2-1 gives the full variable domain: NAGVMQNPRHLVRRRGQEARLRCSPMKGHSHVYWYRQLPEEGLKFMVYLQKENIIDESGMPKERFSAEFPKEGPSILRIQQVVRGDSAAYFCASSPPVQRGGGLQFFGPGTRLTVL.

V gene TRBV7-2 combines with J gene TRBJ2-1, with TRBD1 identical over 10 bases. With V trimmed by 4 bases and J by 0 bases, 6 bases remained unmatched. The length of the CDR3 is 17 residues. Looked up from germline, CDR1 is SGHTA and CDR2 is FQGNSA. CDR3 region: CASSSLGQGSSYNEQFF. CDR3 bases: TGTGCCAGCAGCTCCCTGGGACAGGGGAGCTCCTACAATGAGCAGTTCTTC.